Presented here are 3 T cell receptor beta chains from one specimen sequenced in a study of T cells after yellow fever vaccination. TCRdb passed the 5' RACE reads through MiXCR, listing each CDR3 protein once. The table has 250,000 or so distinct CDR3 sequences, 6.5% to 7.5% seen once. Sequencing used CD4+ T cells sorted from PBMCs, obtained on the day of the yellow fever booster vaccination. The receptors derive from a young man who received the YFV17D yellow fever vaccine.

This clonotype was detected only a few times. This CDR3 reads CASSLSEWPSGIQYF. In nucleotides, the CDR3 is TGTGCCAGCAGTTTATCGGAGTGGCCATCGGGGATTCAGTACTTC. This sequence joins TRBV27 and TRBJ2-4, with TRBD2 as a possible D gene (5 bases). Germline V lookup: CDR1 MNHEY, CDR2 SMNVEV (reference sequence). The length of the CDR3 is 15 residues. The V and J ends lost 0 bases and 10 bases respectively, with 16 bases between them.

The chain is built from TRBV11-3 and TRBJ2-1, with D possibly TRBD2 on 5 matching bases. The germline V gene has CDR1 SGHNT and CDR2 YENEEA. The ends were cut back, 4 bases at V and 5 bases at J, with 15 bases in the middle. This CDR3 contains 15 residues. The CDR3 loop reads CASSSPGPGDNEQFF. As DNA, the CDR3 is TGTGCCAGCAGCTCCCCGGGTCCCGGGGACAATGAGCAGTTCTTC.

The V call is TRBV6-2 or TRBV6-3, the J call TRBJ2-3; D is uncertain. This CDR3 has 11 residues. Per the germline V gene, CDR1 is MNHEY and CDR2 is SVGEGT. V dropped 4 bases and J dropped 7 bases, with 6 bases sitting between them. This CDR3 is CASSSSNTQYF. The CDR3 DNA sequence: TGTGCCAGCAGTTCCTCTAATACGCAGTATTTT.